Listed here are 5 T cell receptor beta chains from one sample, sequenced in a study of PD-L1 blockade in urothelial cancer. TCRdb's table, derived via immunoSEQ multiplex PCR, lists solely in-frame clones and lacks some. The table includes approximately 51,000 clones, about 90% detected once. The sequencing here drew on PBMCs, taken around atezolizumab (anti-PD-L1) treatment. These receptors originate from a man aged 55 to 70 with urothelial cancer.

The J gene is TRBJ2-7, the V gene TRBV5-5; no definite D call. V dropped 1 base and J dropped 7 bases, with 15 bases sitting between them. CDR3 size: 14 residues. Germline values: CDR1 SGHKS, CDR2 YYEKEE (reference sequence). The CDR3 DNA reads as TGTGCCAGCAGCTTGCGGCTAGTACCCCTGGAGCAGTACTTC. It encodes CASSLRLVPLEQYF. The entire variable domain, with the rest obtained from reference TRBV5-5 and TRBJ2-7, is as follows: DAGVTQSPTHLIKTRGQQVTLRCSPISGHKSVSWYQQVLGQGPQFIFQYYEKEERGRGNFPDRFSARQFPNYSSELNVNALLLGDSALYLCASSLRLVPLEQYFGPGTRLTVT.

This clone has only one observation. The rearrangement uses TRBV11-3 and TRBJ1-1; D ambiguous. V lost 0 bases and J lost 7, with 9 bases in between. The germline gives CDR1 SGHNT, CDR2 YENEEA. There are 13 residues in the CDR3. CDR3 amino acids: CASSLELVGEAFF. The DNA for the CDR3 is TGTGCCAGCAGCTTAGAGCTAGTCGGTGAAGCTTTCTTT.

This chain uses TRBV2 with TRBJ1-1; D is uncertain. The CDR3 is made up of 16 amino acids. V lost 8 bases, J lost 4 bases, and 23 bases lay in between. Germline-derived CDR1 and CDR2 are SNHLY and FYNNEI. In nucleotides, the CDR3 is TGTGCCAGCGACGTTATCGCGAGAGGCGAGGGCACTGAAGCTTTCTTT. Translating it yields CASDVIARGEGTEAFF.

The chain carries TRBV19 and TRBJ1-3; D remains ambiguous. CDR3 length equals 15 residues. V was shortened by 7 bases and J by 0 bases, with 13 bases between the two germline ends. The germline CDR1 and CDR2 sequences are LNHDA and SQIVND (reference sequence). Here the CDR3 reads CASTRGQNSGNTIYF. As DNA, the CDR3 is TGTGCCAGTACCCGTGGGCAGAACTCTGGAAACACCATATATTTT.

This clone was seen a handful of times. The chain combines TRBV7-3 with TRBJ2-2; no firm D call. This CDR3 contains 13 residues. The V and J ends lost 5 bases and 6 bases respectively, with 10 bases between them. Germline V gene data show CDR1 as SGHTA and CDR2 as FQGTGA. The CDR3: CASSTPSPGELFF. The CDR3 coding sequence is TGTGCCAGCAGCACTCCGAGCCCCGGGGAGCTGTTTTTT.